This T cell receptor beta chain was captured in a study of neurological immune-mediated disorders. Study-wide results and caveats: Subjects shared no identical expanded-clone CDR3 amino acid sequences, suggesting private TCR-beta repertoires in all groups.

TCRdb re-called the 5' RACE reads through MiXCR, storing one row per CDR3 protein. The sample yields some 49,000 distinct CDR3 sequences, less than 15% seen once. This clonotype was seen at least ten times. The antigen remains undetermined. The CDR3 totals 10 residues. The germline V and J ends were trimmed by 5 bases and 7 bases, with 9 bases remaining between them. Germline loops: CDR1 DFQATT, CDR2 SNEGSKA (reference sequence). Time point indicated: longitudinal time-point 2. The gene calls are TRBV20-1 and TRBJ2-7; either TRBD1 or TRBD2 may fit D (6 bases each). The origin of this receptor is a male donor with HTLV-1-associated myelopathy (HAM/TSP). Sequencing was performed on PBMCs. The DNA for the CDR3 is TGCAGTGCTGGAGGGGGAGAGCAGTACTTC. Protein sequence: CSAGGGEQYF.